The clone carrying this TCR beta chain was detected a few times. As to time point: pre-sensitization, week 0. This sample's treatment: therapeutic diphenylcyclopropenone sensitization with weekly scalp DPC. The study enrolled 18 to 70-year-old alopecia patients suitable for DPC. TCRdb reprocessed the RACE reads via MiXCR and lists one record per CDR3 protein. The sample shows 65,000 to 90,000 distinct CDR3 sequences, about 14% of them seen only once. This specimen belongs to a study of human T cells and chemical hapten exposure. CDR1 is MNHNY and CDR2 is SVGAGI in the germline V gene (reference sequence). This CDR3 contains 14 residues. V shed 6 bases and J shed 3 bases, with 11 bases lying between them.

Sample: whole blood, taken in connection with sensitization to the hapten diphenylcyclopropenone (DPC). V and J are TRBV6-6 and TRBJ1-4, with D tentatively TRBD1 (5 bases). The TCR sequence derives from a woman between 45 and 65 years old with alopecia areata. Some clones in this sample may be carry-over from other donors' samples. The DNA of the CDR3 is TGTGCCAGCAGCCGACAGCTACCTAATGAAAAACTGTTTTTT. It yields the protein CASSRQLPNEKLFF.